The 8 T cell receptor beta chains below were found in one sample sequenced in a study of radiotherapy plus CTLA-4 blockade in lung cancer. Generated by immunoSEQ multiplex PCR, the TCRdb table keeps only in-frame clones and is missing some. This sample has some 15,000 clones, with around 67% found just once. Material: peripheral blood, obtained from a patient treated with radiotherapy plus ipilimumab. The receptor set was obtained from a human donor with non-small cell lung cancer whose response to radiotherapy plus ipilimumab could not be evaluated.

The CDR3 DNA reads as TGTGCCAGCAGCGCGCGGGGGGCCAGCTCTGGGGCCAACGTCCTGACTTTC. Protein product: CASSARGASSGANVLTF. V is TRBV7-9 and J is TRBJ2-6, with TRBD2 matching 8 bases. This CDR3 contains 17 residues. Germline CDR1 reads SEHNR; CDR2 reads FQNEAQ (reference sequence). J was trimmed by 0 bases and V by 5 bases; bases with no gene match: 6.

This clone counts as medium-sized. V usage is TRBV10-2 and J usage is TRBJ2-2; unclear D gene. Trimming removed 2 bases at V and 0 bases at J, with 10 bases between. In germline, CDR1 is WSHSY, CDR2 SAAADI. The CDR3 is 16 residues long. The CDR3 loop is CASSELAVANTGELFF. As DNA, the CDR3 is TGCGCCAGCAGTGAGCTGGCAGTGGCGAACACCGGGGAGCTGTTTTTT.

For this clone: Other DNA sequences in this sample translate to the same CDR3. The CDR3 sequence: CASRGQGDYGYTF. DNA for the CDR3: TGTGCCAGCAGGGGACAGGGGGACTATGGCTACACCTTC. The rearrangement joins TRBV2 to TRBJ1-2, with 11 bases lining up with TRBD1. The CDR3 consists of 13 residues. Germline V gene data show CDR1 as SNHLY and CDR2 as FYNNEI. J gave up 3 bases and V 6 bases, and 0 bases lay outside the gene matches.

The V call is TRBV4-3, the J call TRBJ2-1; no reliable D call. V lost 0 bases and J lost 4, with 7 bases in between. Germline CDR1 LGHNA, CDR2 YSLEER. The CDR3 has 14 amino acids. The CDR3 is CASSQDHGYNEQFF. The CDR3 DNA follows: TGCGCCAGCAGCCAAGATCACGGGTACAATGAGCAGTTCTTC.

The gene calls are TRBV5-4 and TRBJ2-5; perhaps TRBD2 as D (5 bases). V dropped 4 bases and J dropped 0 bases, with 10 bases sitting between them. The CDR3 length is 14 residues. Germline-derived CDR1 and CDR2 are SGHNT and YYREEE (reference sequence). CDR3 sequence reads: CASSIGLYQETQYF. For the CDR3, the DNA is TGTGCCAGCAGCATCGGACTGTACCAAGAGACCCAGTACTTC.

In its sample, this clone was seen once. The rearrangement joins TRBV7-9 to TRBJ1-2; possibly TRBD1 for D (6 bases). The V end lost 4 bases, the J end lost 4 bases, and 16 bases lay between the germline ends. The CDR3 spans 15 residues. Looked up from germline, CDR1 is SEHNR and CDR2 is FQNEAQ (reference sequence). CDR3: CASSSSSGQRYGYTF. The DNA for the CDR3 is TGTGCCAGCAGCTCATCCAGTGGACAGCGCTATGGCTACACCTTC.

The chain combines TRBV11-3 with TRBJ1-1, with a possible D match to TRBD1 (5 bases). The germline gives CDR1 SGHNT, CDR2 YENEEA. The CDR3 extends over 13 amino acids. Trimming removed 4 bases at V and 1 base at J, with 7 bases between. The CDR3 is CASSWTSNTEAFF. Written as DNA, the CDR3 is TGTGCCAGCAGCTGGACATCGAACACTGAAGCTTTCTTT. The full variable domain, completed using reference TRBV11-3 and TRBJ1-1, is EAGVVQSPRYKIIEKKQPVAFWCNPISGHNTLYWYLQNLGQGPELLIRYENEEAVDDSQLPKDRFSAERLKGVDSTLKIQPAELGDSAVYLCASSWTSNTEAFFGQGTRLTVV.

This clone rates as large. The sample carries other DNA sequences with the same CDR3. J is TRBJ2-5 and V is TRBV4-2, with 10 bases matching TRBD2. From germline, CDR1 is LGHNA and CDR2 YNFKEQ. The V segment lost 0 bases and the J segment 7 bases; nucleotides outside the gene matches: 11. This CDR3 is built from 17 residues. CDR3 DNA sequence: TGTGCCAGCAGCCAAGATACAGCGGGGGGGCCGTTAGGGACCCAGTACTTC. Translating gives CASSQDTAGGPLGTQYF.